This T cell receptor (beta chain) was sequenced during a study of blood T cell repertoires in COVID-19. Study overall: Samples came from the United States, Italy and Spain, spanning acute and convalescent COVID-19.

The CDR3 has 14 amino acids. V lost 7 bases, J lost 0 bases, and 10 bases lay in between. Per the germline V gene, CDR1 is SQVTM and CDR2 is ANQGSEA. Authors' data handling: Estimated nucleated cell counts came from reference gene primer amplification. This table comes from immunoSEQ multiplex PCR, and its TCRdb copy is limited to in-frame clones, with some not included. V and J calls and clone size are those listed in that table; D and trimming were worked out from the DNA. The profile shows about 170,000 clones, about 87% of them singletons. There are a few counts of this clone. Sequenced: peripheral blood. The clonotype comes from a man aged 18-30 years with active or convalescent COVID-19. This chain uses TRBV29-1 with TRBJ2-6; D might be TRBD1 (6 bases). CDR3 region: CSATGSSGANVLTF. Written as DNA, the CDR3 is TGCAGCGCTACAGGGAGCTCTGGGGCCAACGTCCTGACTTTC.